This passage covers 20 T cell receptor beta chains from one sample sequenced in a study of CD8+CD57+ T cells in acquired aplastic anemia. All patients picked for sequencing had shown, by flow cytometry, an expansion of CD8+CD57+ cells. TCR beta VDJ and CDR3 profiling used genomic DNA as template. TCRdb itself ran the reads through MiXCR, one entry per CDR3 protein. The table lists about half a million distinct CDR3 sequences, more than 25% of them singletons. The sample taken for sequencing was sorted CD4+, CD8+, or CD8+CD57+ T cells (not recorded which) from PBMCs. The source of these receptors is a human donor with aplastic anemia.

This clonotype was seen repeatedly, ten times or more. The rearrangement joins TRBV20-1 to TRBJ1-1; 8 positions match TRBD1. Trimming at V came to 4 bases and at J to 0 bases, leaving 4 bases not matched to a gene. The CDR3 is 14 residues long. From germline, CDR1 is DFQATT and CDR2 SNEGSKA (reference sequence). CDR3 sequence reads: CSAKRGQVNTEAFF. The CDR3, as DNA: TGCAGTGCTAAGCGGGGACAGGTGAACACTGAAGCTTTCTTT.

This clonotype was counted many times. V gene TRBV29-1 combines with J gene TRBJ1-2; D possibly corresponds to TRBD1 (5 bases). The CDR3 has 13 amino acids. Trimming stripped 7 bases from V and 8 bases from J, with 20 bases between. Germline CDR1 is SQVTM and CDR2 is ANQGSEA. The CDR3 here is CSAEGPGAAGYTF. The CDR3 nucleotides read TGCAGCGCTGAGGGACCCGGGGCCGCAGGCTACACCTTC.

V usage is TRBV28 and J usage is TRBJ1-6; D is perhaps TRBD1 (6 bases). Germline V gene sequence: CDR1 MDHEN, CDR2 SYDVKM. The CDR3 covers 16 residues. The V end was cut by 5 bases, the J end by 2 bases, with 13 bases between. In DNA form, the CDR3 reads TGTGCCAGCAGTCTCATACAGGGCACCTATAATTCACCCCTCCACTTT. The encoded protein is CASSLIQGTYNSPLHF.

The chain recombines TRBV9 with TRBJ1-3; tentatively, D is TRBD1 (6 bases). This CDR3 comprises 15 residues. Germline loops: CDR1 SGDLS, CDR2 YYNGEE. Trimming took off 0 bases at V and 4 bases at J, with 11 bases between the two ends. The CDR3 sequence: CASSVGQGFGNTIYF. The CDR3 DNA follows: TGTGCCAGCAGCGTAGGTCAGGGGTTCGGAAACACCATATATTTT.

The gene calls are TRBV30 and TRBJ1-2, with no clear D. Trimming removed 0 bases from V and 5 bases from J, with 10 bases in between. This CDR3 is built from 13 residues. Germline CDR1 is GTSNPN and CDR2 is SVGIG (reference sequence). CDR3 bases: TGTGCCTGGAGTGTAGTTCGGCCTTATGGCTACACCTTC. It codes for CAWSVVRPYGYTF. The full variable domain, in which reference TRBV30 and TRBJ1-2 provide the parts outside the CDR3, is SQTIHQWPATLVQPVGSPLSLECTVEGTSNPNLYWYRQAAGRGLQLLFYSVGIGQISSEVPQNLSASRPQDRQFILSSKKLLLSDSGFYLCAWSVVRPYGYTFGSGTRLTVV.

The chain joins TRBV20-1 to TRBJ1-5, with a tentative D call TRBD1 (5 bases). The length of the CDR3 is 14 residues. Germline V gene data show CDR1 as DFQATT and CDR2 as SNEGSKA (reference sequence). With 8 bases removed from V and 3 bases from J, the gap between germline ends came to 17 bases. The CDR3 DNA is TGCAGTACCAAAACCGGGGGGGACAATCAGCCCCAGCATTTT. Translated: CSTKTGGDNQPQHF.

This clonotype was counted at least ten times. The chain uses TRBV9 and TRBJ1-1; no clear D. V lost 0 bases to trimming and J lost 2 bases, with 5 bases between them. This CDR3 has 13 residues. The V gene's germline CDR1 is SGDLS and CDR2 YYNGEE. CDR3 protein: CASSVEQNTEAFF. As DNA, the CDR3 is TGTGCCAGCAGCGTAGAACAAAACACTGAAGCTTTCTTT.

This clonotype was picked up a small number of times. J is TRBJ2-7 and V is TRBV5-1; D may correspond to TRBD1 or TRBD2 (6 bases each). This CDR3 comprises 18 residues. Germline V gene sequence: CDR1 SGHRS, CDR2 YFSETQ. Trimming stripped 0 bases from V and 1 base from J, with 20 bases between. The CDR3 protein is CASSLASLWGAPSYEQYF. CDR3 nucleotide sequence: TGCGCCAGCAGCTTGGCCTCCCTTTGGGGGGCCCCTTCCTACGAGCAGTACTTC.

This clonotype has a handful of counts. V usage is TRBV2 and J usage is TRBJ2-3; D is possibly TRBD1 (7 bases). Trimming stripped 5 bases from V and 0 bases from J, with 12 bases between. The CDR3 has 15 residues. From germline, CDR1 is SNHLY and CDR2 FYNNEI. The DNA for the CDR3 is TGTGCCAGCAGTACACAGGGGACTAGCACAGATACGCAGTATTTT. This gives the protein CASSTQGTSTDTQYF.

This clonotype was detected ten times or more. V usage is TRBV7-6 and J usage is TRBJ1-3; D is undetermined. The CDR3 loop spans 17 amino acids. With 1 base removed from V and 0 bases from J, the gap between germline ends came to 13 bases. From germline, CDR1 is SGHVS and CDR2 FNYEAQ. The CDR3 nucleotides read TGTGCCAGCAGCTTAGTCCAACAGCCAAGCTCTGGAAACACCATATATTTT. Encoded protein: CASSLVQQPSSGNTIYF.

The chain carries TRBV20-1 and TRBJ2-1; 7 nucleotides align to TRBD2. The CDR3 sequence is 12 residues long. The V gene's germline CDR1 is DFQATT and CDR2 SNEGSKA (reference sequence). The V gene end was trimmed by 6 bases and the J gene end by 9 bases; junction bases not matched to a gene: 8. The CDR3 bases are TGCAGTGCGCAGCTAGCGGTTGGTGAGCAGTTCTTC. Translation gives CSAQLAVGEQFF.

This clonotype was detected only a few times. The chain links TRBV6-1 to TRBJ1-2; D is undetermined. Germline values: CDR1 MNHNS, CDR2 SASEGT. CDR3 length equals 12 residues. Trimming cost V 10 bases and J 3 bases, with 12 bases left between them. The CDR3 bases are TGTGCCACCAGACCCGACTACTATGGCTACACCTTC. Translation gives CATRPDYYGYTF.

The rearrangement uses TRBV5-6 and TRBJ1-1; D unresolved. Trimming removed 6 bases from V and 1 base from J, with 16 bases in between. CDR1 is SGHDT and CDR2 is YYEEEE in the germline V gene. The CDR3 runs 15 residues. CDR3 in DNA: TGTGCCAGCAACCCCCGGCGGATTACGAACACTGAAGCTTTCTTT. Protein sequence: CASNPRRITNTEAFF.

V is TRBV11-2 and J is TRBJ1-4; 7 nucleotides line up with TRBD1. Per germline, CDR1 SGHAT and CDR2 FQNNGV. V dropped 8 bases and J dropped 7; count of bases not matched to a gene: 7. This CDR3 contains 13 residues. In DNA, the CDR3 is TGTGCCAGCGGAACAGGGGTTGCTGAAAAACTGTTTTTT. Encoded protein: CASGTGVAEKLFF.

The J gene is TRBJ2-7, the V gene TRBV2, with D possibly being TRBD1 (6 bases). V gave up 4 bases and J gave up 4 bases, with 11 bases separating them. CDR1 and CDR2 (germline): SNHLY, FYNNEI. This CDR3 spans 13 amino acids. CDR3 region: CASSGGPNYEQYF. The CDR3 nucleotides read TGTGCCAGCAGTGGGGGGCCGAATTACGAGCAGTACTTC.

This chain connects TRBV7-6 to TRBJ2-7; D gene ambiguous. Trimming shortened V by 1 base and J by 1 base, and 5 bases separated the two germline ends. Germline assignment: CDR1 SGHVS and CDR2 FNYEAQ. The CDR3 extends over 13 amino acids. CDR3 in DNA: TGTGCCAGCAGCTTAGGGGAATCCTACGAGCAGTACTTC. It translates to CASSLGESYEQYF.

For the CDR3, the DNA is TGCAGTGCCCCAGATACGCAGTATTTT. It encodes CSAPDTQYF. The V call is TRBV20-1, the J call TRBJ2-3; D unclear. Trimming took off 6 bases at V and 4 bases at J, with 2 bases between the two ends. The CDR3 has 9 amino acids. Looked up from germline, CDR1 is DFQATT and CDR2 is SNEGSKA (reference sequence).

The chain joins TRBV20-1 to TRBJ2-3, with D hard to call. CDR3 length: 13 amino acids. Germline V gene sequence: CDR1 DFQATT, CDR2 SNEGSKA (reference sequence). V gave up 0 bases and J gave up 5 bases, with 9 bases separating them. In DNA form, the CDR3 reads TGCAGTGCTAGAGACCCGACTCTAGATACGCAGTATTTT. This codes for CSARDPTLDTQYF.

The rearrangement uses TRBV4-3 and TRBJ1-1; 10 bases are shared with TRBD1. J gave up 4 bases and V 6 bases, and 5 bases lay outside the gene matches. The CDR3 runs 14 residues. In germline, CDR1 is LGHNA, CDR2 YSLEER. CDR3 nucleotide sequence: TGCGCCAGCAGACGGGGACAGGGGAGCACTGAAGCTTTCTTT. Its translation: CASRRGQGSTEAFF.

This clonotype has more than one count but fewer than ten. J is TRBJ1-5 and V is TRBV20-1; tentatively, D is TRBD1 (5 bases). The V end was cut by 2 bases, the J end by 7 bases, with 18 bases between. Per germline, CDR1 DFQATT and CDR2 SNEGSKA (reference sequence). CDR3 length: 15 amino acids. The DNA for the CDR3 is TGCAGTGCTAGACCAACCTTAGACAGCACCCAGCCCCAGCATTTT. Protein: CSARPTLDSTQPQHF.